This TCR beta chain is drawn from a study of Ad26.COV2.S vaccination and SARS-CoV-2 variants. Looking at the study overall: Donor got 5x10^10 or 1x10^11 viral particles of Ad26.COV2.S. Study-wide points: Placebo recipients trailed vaccine recipients in spike-specific TCR breadth.

Details on this clone: Its antigen is currently unknown.

Produced via immunoSEQ multiplex PCR; TCRdb's table is partial and in-frame only. The sample yields 200,000 to 300,000 clones, around 87% seen once. The CDR3 is 13 residues long. V lost 9 bases, J lost 1 base, and 12 bases lay in between. Treatment in this sample: over 15 received Ad26.COV2.S at low or high dose, single or two shots; about 5 received placebo; per-sample allocation not given. Samples came from day 63 after the first vaccine or placebo injection. In Boston, the donor was an adult between 18-55 years of age. The chain links TRBV12-3 or TRBV12-4 to TRBJ2-5, with TRBD1 as a possible D gene (6 bases). The TCR was taken from a person between 18 and 65 years old who received the Ad26.COV2.S COVID-19 vaccine or a placebo. Sequencing was performed on peripheral blood, taken in a trial of Ad26.COV2.S vaccine versus placebo. The CDR3 region has the DNA TGTGCCAGTTCTGGACAGCTCCAAGAGACCCAGTACTTC. Residues: CASSGQLQETQYF.